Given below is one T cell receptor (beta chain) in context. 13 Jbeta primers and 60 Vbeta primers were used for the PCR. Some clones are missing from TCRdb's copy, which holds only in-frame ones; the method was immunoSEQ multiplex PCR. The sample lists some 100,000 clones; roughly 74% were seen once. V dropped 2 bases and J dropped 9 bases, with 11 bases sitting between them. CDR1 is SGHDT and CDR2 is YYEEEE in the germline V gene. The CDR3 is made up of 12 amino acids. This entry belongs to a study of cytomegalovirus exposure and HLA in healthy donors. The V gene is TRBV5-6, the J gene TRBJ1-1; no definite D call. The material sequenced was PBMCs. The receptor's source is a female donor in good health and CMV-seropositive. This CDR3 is CASSLGGPQAFF. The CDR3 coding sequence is TGTGCCAGCAGCTTAGGAGGACCTCAAGCTTTCTTT.